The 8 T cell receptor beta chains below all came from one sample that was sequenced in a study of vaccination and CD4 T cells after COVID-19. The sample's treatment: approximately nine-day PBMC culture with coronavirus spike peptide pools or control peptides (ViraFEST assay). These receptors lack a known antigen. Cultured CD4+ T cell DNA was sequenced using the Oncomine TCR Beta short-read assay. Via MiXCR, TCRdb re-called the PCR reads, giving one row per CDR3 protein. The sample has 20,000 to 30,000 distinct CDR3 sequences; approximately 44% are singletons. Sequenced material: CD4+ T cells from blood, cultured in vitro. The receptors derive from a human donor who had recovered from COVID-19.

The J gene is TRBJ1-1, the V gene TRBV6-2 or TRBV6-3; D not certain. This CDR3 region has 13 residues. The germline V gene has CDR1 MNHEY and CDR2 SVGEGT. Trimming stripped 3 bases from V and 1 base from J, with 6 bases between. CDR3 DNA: TGTGCCAGCAGTTATAGGGCGAACACTGAAGCTTTCTTT. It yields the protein CASSYRANTEAFF.

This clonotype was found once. DNA of the CDR3: TGTGCCAGCAGCTTGGCTATCTACCCGACAGGGGACTACGAGCAGTACTTC. Residues: CASSLAIYPTGDYEQYF. This sequence joins TRBV5-4 and TRBJ2-7; 8 bases line up with TRBD1. Trimming cost V 0 bases and J 3 bases; bases outside gene matches: 11. The CDR3 spans 17 residues. Germline assignment: CDR1 SGHNT and CDR2 YYREEE (reference sequence).

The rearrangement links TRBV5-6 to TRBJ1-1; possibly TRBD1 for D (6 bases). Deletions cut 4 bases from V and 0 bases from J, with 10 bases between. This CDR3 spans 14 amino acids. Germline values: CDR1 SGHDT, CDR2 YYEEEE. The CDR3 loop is CASSPGQMNTEAFF. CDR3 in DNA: TGTGCCAGCAGCCCTGGACAGATGAACACTGAAGCTTTCTTT.

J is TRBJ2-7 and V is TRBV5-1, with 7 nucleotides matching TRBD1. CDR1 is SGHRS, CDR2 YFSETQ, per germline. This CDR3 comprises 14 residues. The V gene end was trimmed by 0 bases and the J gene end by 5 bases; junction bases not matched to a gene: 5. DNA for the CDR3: TGCGCCAGCAGCTTGGGACAGGGTGAAGACGAGCAGTACTTC. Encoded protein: CASSLGQGEDEQYF.

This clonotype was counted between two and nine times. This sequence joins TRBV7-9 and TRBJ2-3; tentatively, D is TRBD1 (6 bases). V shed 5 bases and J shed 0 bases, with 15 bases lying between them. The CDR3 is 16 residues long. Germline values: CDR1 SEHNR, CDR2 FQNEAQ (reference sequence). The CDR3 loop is CASSQTGPSSTDTQYF. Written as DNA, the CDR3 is TGTGCCAGCAGCCAAACAGGGCCCTCTAGCACAGATACGCAGTATTTT.

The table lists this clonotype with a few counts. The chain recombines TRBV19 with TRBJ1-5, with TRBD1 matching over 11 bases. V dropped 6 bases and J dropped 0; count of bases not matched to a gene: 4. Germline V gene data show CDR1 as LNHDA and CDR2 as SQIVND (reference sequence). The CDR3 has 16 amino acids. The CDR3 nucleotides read TGTGCCAGTAGGGACAGGGGGCACGATAGCAATCAGCCCCAGCATTTT. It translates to CASRDRGHDSNQPQHF.

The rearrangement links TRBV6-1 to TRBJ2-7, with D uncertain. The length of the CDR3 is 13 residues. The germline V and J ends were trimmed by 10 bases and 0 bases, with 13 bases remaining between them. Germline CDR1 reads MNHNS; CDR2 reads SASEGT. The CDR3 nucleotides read TGTGCCATCCCAATGGTGAACTCCTACGAGCAGTACTTC. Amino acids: CAIPMVNSYEQYF.

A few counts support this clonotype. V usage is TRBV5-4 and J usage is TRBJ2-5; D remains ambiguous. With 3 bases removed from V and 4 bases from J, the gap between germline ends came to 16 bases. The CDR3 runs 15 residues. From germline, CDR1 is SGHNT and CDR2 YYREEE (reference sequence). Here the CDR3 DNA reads TGTGCCAGCAGCTGGAACCCAGGCAACCCAGAGACCCAGTACTTC. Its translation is CASSWNPGNPETQYF.